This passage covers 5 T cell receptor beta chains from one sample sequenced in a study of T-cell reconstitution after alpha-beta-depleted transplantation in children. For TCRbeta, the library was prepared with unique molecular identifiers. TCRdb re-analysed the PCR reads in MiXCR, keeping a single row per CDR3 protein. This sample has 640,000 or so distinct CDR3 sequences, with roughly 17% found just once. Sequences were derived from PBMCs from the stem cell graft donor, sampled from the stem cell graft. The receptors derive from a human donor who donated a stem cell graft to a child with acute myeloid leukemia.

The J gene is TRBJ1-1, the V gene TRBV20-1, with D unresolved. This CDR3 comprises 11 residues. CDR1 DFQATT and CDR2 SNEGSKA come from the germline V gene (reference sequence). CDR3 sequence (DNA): TGCGTGTCTCGGGTGAACACTGAAGCTTTCTTT. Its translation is CVSRVNTEAFF.

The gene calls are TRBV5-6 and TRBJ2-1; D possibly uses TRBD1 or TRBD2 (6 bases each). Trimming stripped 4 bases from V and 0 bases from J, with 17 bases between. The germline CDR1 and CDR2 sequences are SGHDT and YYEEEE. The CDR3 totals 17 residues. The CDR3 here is CASSPRRGAGSYNEQFF. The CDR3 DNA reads TGTGCCAGCAGCCCCCGAAGGGGGGCTGGCTCCTACAATGAGCAGTTCTTC.

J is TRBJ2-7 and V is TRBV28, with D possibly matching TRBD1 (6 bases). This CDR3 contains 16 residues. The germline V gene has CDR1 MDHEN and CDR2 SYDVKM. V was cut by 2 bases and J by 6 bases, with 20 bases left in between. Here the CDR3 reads CASSLRVETGSVEQYV. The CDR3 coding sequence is TGTGCCAGCAGTTTAAGGGTCGAAACAGGGTCCGTCGAGCAGTACGTC.

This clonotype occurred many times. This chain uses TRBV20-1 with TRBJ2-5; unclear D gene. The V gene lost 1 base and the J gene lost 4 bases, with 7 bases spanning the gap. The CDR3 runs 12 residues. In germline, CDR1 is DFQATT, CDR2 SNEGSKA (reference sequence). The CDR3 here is CSARGTIETQYF. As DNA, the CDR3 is TGCAGTGCTAGAGGGACGATAGAGACCCAGTACTTC.

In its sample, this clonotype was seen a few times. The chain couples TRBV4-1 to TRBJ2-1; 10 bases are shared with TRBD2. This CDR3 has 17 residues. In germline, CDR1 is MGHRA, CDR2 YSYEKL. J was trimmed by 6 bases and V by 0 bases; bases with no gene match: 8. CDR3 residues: CASSQELRASGGNEQFF. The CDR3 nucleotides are TGCGCCAGCAGCCAAGAGTTGAGGGCTAGCGGGGGCAATGAGCAGTTCTTC.